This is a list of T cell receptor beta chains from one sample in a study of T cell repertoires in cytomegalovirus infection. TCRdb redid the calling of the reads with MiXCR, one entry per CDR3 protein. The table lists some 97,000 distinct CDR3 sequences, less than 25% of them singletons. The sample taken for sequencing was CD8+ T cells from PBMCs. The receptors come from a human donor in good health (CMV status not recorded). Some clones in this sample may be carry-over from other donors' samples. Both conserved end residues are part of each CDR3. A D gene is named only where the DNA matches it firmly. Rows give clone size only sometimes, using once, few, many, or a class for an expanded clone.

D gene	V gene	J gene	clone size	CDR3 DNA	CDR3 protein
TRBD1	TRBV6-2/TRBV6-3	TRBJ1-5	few	TGTGCCAGCAGTCGTGACAGGGAGATCCAGCCCCAGCATTTT	CASSRDREIQPQHF
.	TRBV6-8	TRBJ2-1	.	TGTGCCAGCAGTGGGTTACCTCCCCCCAATGAGCAGTTCTTC	CASSGLPPPNEQFF
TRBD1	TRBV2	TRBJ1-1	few	TGTGCCAGCAGGGGGGACAGTTCGATGAACACTGAAGCTTTCTTT	CASRGDSSMNTEAFF
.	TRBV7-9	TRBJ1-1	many	TGTGCCAGCAGCTCGGCAGGAACAGGGAACACTGAAGCTTTCTTT	CASSSAGTGNTEAFF
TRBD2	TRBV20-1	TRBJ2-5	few	TGCAGTGCCAGAGGACTAGCGGGGGGGACCCAGTACTTC	CSARGLAGGTQYF
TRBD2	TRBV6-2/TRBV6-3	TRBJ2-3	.	TGTGCCAGCACCGAGGGGGTTCTAGCGGGAGGAGATACAGATACGCAGTATTTT	CASTEGVLAGGDTDTQYF
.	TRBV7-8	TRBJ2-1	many	TGTGCCAGCAGCTTAATCTATGAGCAGTTCTTC	CASSLIYEQFF
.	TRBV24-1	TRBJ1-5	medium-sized	TGTGCCACCAGTGATTCAGCCCGGGACTTTTCCTTT	CATSDSARDFSF
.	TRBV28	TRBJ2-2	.	TGTGCCAGCAGTTTATTCCGGCAGGGTGTCGGCACCGGGGAGCTGTTTTTT	CASSLFRQGVGTGELFF
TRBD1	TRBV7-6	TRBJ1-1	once	TGTGCCAGCACCAGACCGACAGGGCCGAACACTAAAGCTTTCTTT	CASTRPTGPNTKAFF
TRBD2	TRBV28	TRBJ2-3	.	TGTGCCAGCAGTTCCAACCCCCGGGAGGGCGGAAACACAGATACGCAGTATTTT	CASSSNPREGGNTDTQYF
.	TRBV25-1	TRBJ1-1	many	TGTGCCAGCAGTACCGGAACGAACACTGAAGCTTTCTTT	CASSTGTNTEAFF
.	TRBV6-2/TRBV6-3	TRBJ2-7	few	TGTGCCAGCAGTTACGGCAGCCGCTACGAGCAGTACTTC	CASSYGSRYEQYF
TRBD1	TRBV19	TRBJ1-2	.	TGTGCCAGTAGTACGAGACAGGGGACTAACTATGGCTACACCTTC	CASSTRQGTNYGYTF
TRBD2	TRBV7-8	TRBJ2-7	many	TGTGCCAGCAGCCTCATAGCGGGAGAGGGGCAATACGAGCAGTACTTC	CASSLIAGEGQYEQYF
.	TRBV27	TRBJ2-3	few	TGTGCCAGCAGCCGTAGTAACAAGGGAGATACGCAGTATTTT	CASSRSNKGDTQYF
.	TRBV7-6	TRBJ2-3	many	TGTGCCAGCAGCTTAATGACGGCGGTCCGTGAAGATACGCAGTATTTT	CASSLMTAVREDTQYF
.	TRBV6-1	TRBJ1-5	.	TGTGCCAGCAGTGAAAGTACAGGGAGCAATCAGCCCCAGCATTTT	CASSESTGSNQPQHF
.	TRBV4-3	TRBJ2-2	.	TGCGCCAGCACCACCGATGGGACCGGGGAGCTGTTTTTT	CASTTDGTGELFF
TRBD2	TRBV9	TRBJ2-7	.	TGTGCCAGCAGCGTAGGGGGGGGGTTGAGTCACGAGCAGTACTTC	CASSVGGGLSHEQYF
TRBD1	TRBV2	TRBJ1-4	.	TGTGCCAGCAGTGGACCGGGACAGGGTGCCGAAAAACTGTTTTTT	CASSGPGQGAEKLFF
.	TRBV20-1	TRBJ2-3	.	TGCTGTGCTAGAGAGACAACACCACTCACAGATACGCAGTATTTT	CCARETTPLTDTQYF
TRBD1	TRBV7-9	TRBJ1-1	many	TGTGCCAGCAGCTCCTCAGGGGGGAACACTGAAGCTTTCTTT	CASSSSGGNTEAFF
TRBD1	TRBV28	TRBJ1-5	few	TGTGCCAGCAGTTCGGACAGGGTTTGGGGCCAGCCCCAGCATTTT	CASSSDRVWGQPQHF
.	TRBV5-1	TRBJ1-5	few	TGCGCCAGCAGCTTGGTCCAGGGGCAACAGCCCCAGCATTTT	CASSLVQGQQPQHF
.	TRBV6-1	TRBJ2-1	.	TGTGCCAGCAGTTACATGAACAATGAGCAGTTCTTC	CASSYMNNEQFF
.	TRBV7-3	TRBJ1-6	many	TGTGCCAGCAGCGAGACAAACAGCCTGAATTCACCCCTCCACTTT	CASSETNSLNSPLHF
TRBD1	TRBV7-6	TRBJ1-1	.	TGTGCCAGCAGCTGGGGACAGGGGACGAACACTGAAGCTTTCTTT	CASSWGQGTNTEAFF
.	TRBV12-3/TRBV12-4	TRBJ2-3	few	TGTGCCAGCAGTTCCCTTGGGGCGGGGACTAGCACAGATACGCAGTATTTT	CASSSLGAGTSTDTQYF